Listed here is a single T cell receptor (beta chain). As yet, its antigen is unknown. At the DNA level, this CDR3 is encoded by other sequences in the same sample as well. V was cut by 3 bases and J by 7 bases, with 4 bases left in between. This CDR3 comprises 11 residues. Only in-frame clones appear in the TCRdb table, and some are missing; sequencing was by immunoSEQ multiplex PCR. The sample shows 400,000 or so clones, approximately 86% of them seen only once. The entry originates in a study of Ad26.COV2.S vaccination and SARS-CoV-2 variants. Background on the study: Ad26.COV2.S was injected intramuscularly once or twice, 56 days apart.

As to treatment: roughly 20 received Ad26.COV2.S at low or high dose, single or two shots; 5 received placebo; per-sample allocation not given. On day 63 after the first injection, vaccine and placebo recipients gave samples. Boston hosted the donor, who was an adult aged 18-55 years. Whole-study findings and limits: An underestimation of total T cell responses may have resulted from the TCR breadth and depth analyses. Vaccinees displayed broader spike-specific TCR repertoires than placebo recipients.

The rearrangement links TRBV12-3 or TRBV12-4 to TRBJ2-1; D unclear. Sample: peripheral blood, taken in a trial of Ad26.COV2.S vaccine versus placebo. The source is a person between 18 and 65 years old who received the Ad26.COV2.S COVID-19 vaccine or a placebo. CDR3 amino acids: CASSFRNEQFF. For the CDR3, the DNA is TGTGCCAGCAGTTTTAGAAATGAGCAGTTCTTC.